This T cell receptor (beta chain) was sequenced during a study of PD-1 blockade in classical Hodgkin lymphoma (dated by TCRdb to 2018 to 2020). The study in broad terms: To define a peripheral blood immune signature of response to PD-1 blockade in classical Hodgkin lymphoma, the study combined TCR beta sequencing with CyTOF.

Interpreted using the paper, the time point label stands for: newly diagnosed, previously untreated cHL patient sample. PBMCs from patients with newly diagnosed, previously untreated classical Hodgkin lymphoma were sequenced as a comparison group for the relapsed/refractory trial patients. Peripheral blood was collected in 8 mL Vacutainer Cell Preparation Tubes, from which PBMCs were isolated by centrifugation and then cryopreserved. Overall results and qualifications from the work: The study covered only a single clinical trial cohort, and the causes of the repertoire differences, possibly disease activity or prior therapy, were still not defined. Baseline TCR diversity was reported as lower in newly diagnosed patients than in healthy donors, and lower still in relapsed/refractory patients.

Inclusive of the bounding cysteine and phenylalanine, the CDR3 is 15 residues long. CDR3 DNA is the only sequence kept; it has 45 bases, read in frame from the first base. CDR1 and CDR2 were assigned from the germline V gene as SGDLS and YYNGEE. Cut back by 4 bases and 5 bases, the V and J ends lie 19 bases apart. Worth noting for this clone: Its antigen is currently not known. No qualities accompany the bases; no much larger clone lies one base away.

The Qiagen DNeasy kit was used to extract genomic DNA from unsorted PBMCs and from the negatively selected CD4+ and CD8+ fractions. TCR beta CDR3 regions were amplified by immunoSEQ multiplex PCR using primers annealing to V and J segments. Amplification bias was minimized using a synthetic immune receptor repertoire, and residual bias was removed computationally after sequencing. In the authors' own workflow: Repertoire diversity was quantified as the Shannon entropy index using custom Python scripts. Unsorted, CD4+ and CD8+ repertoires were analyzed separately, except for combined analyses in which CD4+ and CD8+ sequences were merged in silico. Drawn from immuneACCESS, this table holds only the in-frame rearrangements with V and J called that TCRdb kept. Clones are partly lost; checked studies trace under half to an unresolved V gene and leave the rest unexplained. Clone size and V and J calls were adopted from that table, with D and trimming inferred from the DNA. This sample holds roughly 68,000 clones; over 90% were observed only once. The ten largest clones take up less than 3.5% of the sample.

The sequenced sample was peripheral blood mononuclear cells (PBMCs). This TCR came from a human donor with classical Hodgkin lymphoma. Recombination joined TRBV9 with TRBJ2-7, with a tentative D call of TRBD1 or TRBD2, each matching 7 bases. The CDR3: CASSFRGDSPNEQYF. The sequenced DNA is TGTGCCAGCAGCTTCCGGGGGGACAGCCCGAACGAGCAGTACTTC.